This passage covers 5 T cell receptor beta chains from one sample sequenced in a study of siplizumab effects on memory and regulatory T cells. Libraries were prepared by immunoSEQ multiplex PCR; TCRdb keeps only in-frame clonotypes and omits some of them. This sample has 95,000 to 100,000 clones; about 93% occur once, and the top ten carry more than 10%. Input material: non-Treg CD4+ T cells sorted from blood. The receptors were gathered from a human donor in good health.

The rearrangement links TRBV9 to TRBJ2-2; D possibly matches TRBD1 or TRBD2 (5 bases each). V shed 4 bases and J shed 6 bases, with 10 bases lying between them. The CDR3 extends over 13 amino acids. CDR1 SGDLS and CDR2 YYNGEE come from the germline V gene. CDR3 region: CASSPQGAGELFF. The DNA of the CDR3 is TGTGCCAGCAGCCCCCAGGGAGCCGGGGAGCTGTTTTTT.

The table lists this clone with a few counts. V usage is TRBV6-4 and J usage is TRBJ1-2, with 8 bases lining up with TRBD1. CDR3 length: 15 amino acids. Germline V gives CDR1 MRHNA, CDR2 SNTAGT. V lost 6 bases to trimming and J lost 5 bases; unmatched junction nucleotides: 11. The CDR3 region has the DNA TGTGCCAGCAGGCCCGAGGACAGGGCCCCTTATGGCTACACCTTC. Protein sequence: CASRPEDRAPYGYTF.

The rearrangement joins TRBV5-8 to TRBJ1-4; D is unresolved. CDR1 and CDR2 from the germline V gene are SGHTS and YDEGEE. The germline V and J ends were trimmed by 2 bases and 6 bases, with 14 bases remaining between them. This CDR3 is 15 amino acids long. CDR3 residues: CASSFDRESHEKLFF. The DNA of the CDR3 is TGTGCCAGCAGCTTCGACCGGGAAAGCCATGAAAAACTGTTTTTT.

The chain links TRBV4-1 to TRBJ2-5; D is undetermined. Germline loops: CDR1 MGHRA, CDR2 YSYEKL. V shed 0 bases and J shed 1 base, with 9 bases lying between them. There are 15 residues in the CDR3. DNA for the CDR3: TGCGCCAGCAGCCAAGATTTGGCTATCCAAGAGACCCAGTACTTC. Its translation is CASSQDLAIQETQYF.

The gene calls are TRBV21-1 and TRBJ2-7; the table names TRBD1, a call not compared with the DNA. TRBV21-1 is described as a pseudogene. This CDR3 comprises 17 residues. CDR3: CASSRRNGQGGGYEQYF. The CDR3 DNA reads as TGTGCCAGCAGCCGCCGTAACGGACAGGGAGGCGGCTACGAGCAGTACTTC.